The 27 T cell receptor beta chains presented below share a single source sample, sequenced in a study of T cells in Graves' hyperthyroidism and ophthalmopathy. Amplified regions were TCR beta CDR3 sequences from RNA transcripts. HTBI primers were used for first-round RT-PCR of the TCR CDR3. In TCRdb, the multiplex PCR reads were re-called with MiXCR into one record per CDR3 protein. The sample gives roughly 570,000 distinct CDR3 sequences, around 46% of which show up once; about 7.8% is in the top ten. Sequencing was done on a sample of peripheral blood or thyroid tissue (not recorded which). Receptors originate from a woman aged 18-35 years with Graves' hyperthyroidism.

V is TRBV11-2 and J is TRBJ1-2; tentatively, D is TRBD1 (5 bases). Germline CDR1 SGHAT, CDR2 FQNNGV. V was trimmed by 5 bases and J by 13 bases, leaving 17 bases between them. The CDR3 contains 12 residues. CDR3 DNA: TGTGCCAGCAGCCCGAGGGTGGGGGTTGCCACCTTC. Translating it yields CASSPRVGVATF.

Many counts were recorded for this clonotype. The rearrangement links TRBV7-2 to TRBJ1-4; D perhaps matches TRBD1 (6 bases). The CDR3 is made up of 15 amino acids. Trimming took off 5 bases at V and 3 bases at J, with 13 bases between the two ends. Germline V gene sequence: CDR1 SGHTA, CDR2 FQGNSA. CDR3 in DNA: TGTGCCAGCAGCCATCAGACAGGCCCTAATGAAAAACTGTTTTTT. This translates into CASSHQTGPNEKLFF.

This clonotype was counted ten times or more. The rearrangement joins TRBV5-1 to TRBJ2-5, with 8 positions matching TRBD1. This CDR3 has 15 amino acids. Per the germline V gene, CDR1 is SGHRS and CDR2 is YFSETQ. J gave up 5 bases and V 4 bases, and 10 bases lay outside the gene matches. The CDR3 coding sequence is TGCGCCAGCAGCGATGGGACAGGTCGTCCCGAGACCCAGTACTTC. Its protein product is CASSDGTGRPETQYF. The variable domain in full, with the rest retrieved from reference TRBV5-1 and TRBJ2-5, is KAGVTQTPRYLIKTRGQQVTLSCSPISGHRSVSWYQQTPGQGLQFLFEYFSETQRNKGNFPGRFSGRQFSNSRSEMNVSTLELGDSALYLCASSDGTGRPETQYFGPGTRLLVL.

The chain is built from TRBV29-1 and TRBJ2-1; D not resolved. Germline assignment: CDR1 SQVTM and CDR2 ANQGSEA. V was clipped by 2 bases and J by 6 bases, with 8 bases between them. The CDR3 loop spans 12 amino acids. CDR3 loop: CSVESGVNEQFF. CDR3 DNA: TGCAGCGTTGAATCAGGAGTCAATGAGCAGTTCTTC.

Details on this clonotype: A much bigger clone sits one base away, suggesting this may be a read error. The DNA is left out, because the CDR3 cannot be placed on it with certainty; the CDR3 is given as TCRdb lists it. The V gene is TRBV7-7, the J gene TRBJ2-7; no check of the table's D call, TRBD1, against the DNA was made. The CDR3 is 21 amino acids in total, end residues counted. Germline V gene data show CDR1 as SSHAT and CDR2 as FNYEAQ (reference sequence). This chain's CDR3 is CASSPGWGQGAGATFSYERYF.

This clonotype was observed a few times. The chain couples TRBV9 to TRBJ1-3, with 8 bases aligning to TRBD1. There are 12 residues in the CDR3. Germline V CDR1 and CDR2: SGDLS, YYNGEE. Unmatched junction bases numbered 2, after V lost 3 bases and J lost 9 bases. The CDR3, as DNA: TGTGCCAGCAGCGACAGGGGGAGCACCATATATTTT. This translates into CASSDRGSTIYF. The full variable domain, its missing parts supplied by reference TRBV9 and TRBJ1-3, is DSGVTQTPKHLITATGQRVTLRCSPRSGDLSVYWYQQSLDQGLQFLIQYYNGEERAKGNILERFSAQQFPDLHSELNLSSLELGDSALYFCASSDRGSTIYFGEGSWLTVV.

This clonotype was seen ten or more times. The chain combines TRBV20-1 with TRBJ1-4; D is undetermined. Per the germline V gene, CDR1 is DFQATT and CDR2 is SNEGSKA (reference sequence). The CDR3 is made up of 12 amino acids. DNA of the CDR3: TGCAGCGGTCGGGGAGTGGCTGAAAAACTGTTTTTT. It yields the protein CSGRGVAEKLFF.

For this clonotype: Lacking the conserved final phenylalanine or tryptophan, this CDR3 likely reflects a read error. Because the CDR3's place on the DNA is in doubt, the DNA is left out and the CDR3 is given as listed by TCRdb. This chain uses TRBV29-1 with TRBJ2-2; TRBD1, the D gene given by the table, was not confirmed from the DNA. Germline loops: CDR1 SQVTM, CDR2 ANQGSEA. Counting both end residues, the CDR3 totals 14 amino acids. CDR3 residues: CSAGQGANTGELTP.

At least ten counts were recorded for this clonotype. The rearrangement joins TRBV2 to TRBJ1-6; D ambiguous. Germline V gene lookup returns CDR1 SNHLY and CDR2 FYNNEI. V was shortened by 6 bases and J by 5 bases, with 11 bases between the two germline ends. The CDR3 sequence is 14 residues long. CDR3 residues: CASSPTANNSPLHF. DNA of the CDR3: TGTGCCAGCAGCCCAACAGCCAATAATTCACCCCTCCACTTT.

This clonotype appeared many times. The chain has TRBV6-1 and TRBJ2-7, with D possibly being TRBD1 (5 bases). CDR3 length: 13 amino acids. Per germline, CDR1 MNHNS and CDR2 SASEGT. V lost 9 bases and J lost 0, with 12 bases in between. CDR3 DNA: TGTGCCAGTGCCCAGGGTTTCTCCTACGAGCAGTACTTC. It translates to CASAQGFSYEQYF.

There are many counts of this clonotype. The J gene is TRBJ1-1, the V gene TRBV5-1, with D possibly TRBD1 on 5 matching bases. Germline values: CDR1 SGHRS, CDR2 YFSETQ. Trimming removed 2 bases from V and 5 bases from J, with 16 bases in between. The CDR3 runs to 15 residues. The CDR3 sequence is CASSFESGFRTEAFF. CDR3 nucleotides: TGCGCCAGCAGCTTCGAATCAGGGTTTCGGACTGAAGCTTTCTTT. The whole variable domain, filled in from reference TRBV5-1 and TRBJ1-1, reads KAGVTQTPRYLIKTRGQQVTLSCSPISGHRSVSWYQQTPGQGLQFLFEYFSETQRNKGNFPGRFSGRQFSNSRSEMNVSTLELGDSALYLCASSFESGFRTEAFFGQGTRLTVV.

This clonotype occurred once. The V and J genes are TRBV12-3 or TRBV12-4 and TRBJ1-1, with no clear D. V shed 4 bases and J shed 7 bases, with 19 bases lying between them. The CDR3 spans 15 residues. CDR3 DNA: TGTGCCAGCAGTTACTCGGCGGGAGACTACAATGAAGCTTTCTTT. Protein product: CASSYSAGDYNEAFF.

This clonotype was observed at least ten times. The chain couples TRBV29-1 to TRBJ2-1, with D possibly being TRBD2 (7 bases). Germline CDR1 SQVTM, CDR2 ANQGSEA. The CDR3 totals 13 residues. V lost 5 bases and J 7 bases, leaving 15 bases between the germline ends. Here the CDR3 reads CSVWGGVVNEQFF. DNA of the CDR3: TGCAGCGTTTGGGGGGGCGTAGTGAATGAGCAGTTCTTC.

This clonotype was seen many times. The chain links TRBV24-1 to TRBJ1-5; no firm D call. Trimming removed 4 bases from V and 1 base from J, with 10 bases in between. The CDR3 extends over 15 amino acids. The germline V gene encodes CDR1 KGHDR and CDR2 SFDVKD. The CDR3 bases are TGTGCCACCAGTGACAAGGGAGCGAGCAATCAGCCCCAGCATTTT. This sequence encodes CATSDKGASNQPQHF.

As regards this clonotype: At one end the junction does not follow the germline gene, possibly because of a read error. The V call is TRBV2, the J call TRBJ1-1; no clear D gene. Germline loops: CDR1 SNHLY, CDR2 FYNNEI. The CDR3 is 13 residues long. The DNA of the CDR3 is TGTGCCAGCAGCGAAGTGGTGGATACTGAAGCTTTCTTT. It encodes CASSEVVDTEAFF.

The genes are TRBV20-1 and TRBJ1-2; a possible D gene is TRBD1 (6 bases). This CDR3 has 14 residues. In germline, CDR1 is DFQATT, CDR2 SNEGSKA (reference sequence). Between the trimmed V and J ends, which lost 7 bases and 8 bases, there was a span of 23 bases. In DNA, the CDR3 is TGCAGTGGGCTAGCGGGAGGGGGGCTGGTGGGCTACACCTTC. It yields the protein CSGLAGGGLVGYTF.

This clonotype was found many times. V usage is TRBV24-1 and J usage is TRBJ1-1, with TRBD1 as a possible D gene (6 bases). The CDR3 contains 13 residues. Looked up from germline, CDR1 is KGHDR and CDR2 is SFDVKD. V was clipped by 0 bases and J by 9 bases, with 10 bases between them. As DNA, the CDR3 is TGTGCCACCAGTGATTTGCGGACAGAACAAGCTTTCTTT. Amino acids: CATSDLRTEQAFF.

V usage is TRBV12-5 and J usage is TRBJ1-5, with D unresolved. The CDR3 spans 13 residues. Trimming removed 6 bases at V and 14 bases at J, with 20 bases between. The germline gives CDR1 LGHNT, CDR2 FRNRAP. In DNA form, the CDR3 reads TGTGCTAGTGGCCCACGAGGGAGGGTCTCCAAGCATTTT. Translated, it gives CASGPRGRVSKHF. The full variable domain, rest sourced from reference TRBV12-5 and TRBJ1-5, is DARVTQTPRHKVTEMGQEVTMRCQPILGHNTVFWYRQTMMQGLELLAYFRNRAPLDDSGMPKDRFSAEMPDATLATLKIQPSEPRDSAVYFCASGPRGRVSKHFGDGTRLSIL.

This chain joins TRBV9 and TRBJ2-1; TRBD1 matches 7 bases. The DNA end is more similar to TRBJ2-7, so the J call may be wrong. Germline CDR1 reads SGDLS; CDR2 reads YYNGEE. CDR3 size: 16 residues. For the CDR3, the DNA is TGTGCCAGCAGCAAGGGGGACGGGACAGTTTACAATGAGCAGTACTTC. Its protein product is CASSKGDGTVYNEQYF.

On this clonotype: A junction end diverges from the germline sequence, so it may reflect a read error. The genes are TRBV5-5 and TRBJ1-1; D gene unclear. Germline lookup yields CDR1 SGHKS and CDR2 YYEKEE (reference sequence). The CDR3 extends over 11 amino acids. The CDR3 here is CASGFDTEAFF. CDR3 nucleotide sequence: TGCGCCAGCGGCTTTGACACTGAAGCTTTCTTT.

V gene TRBV5-1 combines with J gene TRBJ2-5; D gene ambiguous. The CDR3 consists of 14 residues. Germline CDR1 is SGHRS and CDR2 is YFSETQ. Deletions cut 4 bases from V and 3 bases from J, with 13 bases between. CDR3 loop: CASSDRATEETQYF. The DNA for the CDR3 is TGCGCCAGCAGCGACCGAGCGACGGAAGAGACCCAGTACTTC.

This clonotype has only one observation. It is unclear where the CDR3 begins or ends on the DNA, so no DNA is shown, and the CDR3 is as TCRdb lists it. This chain connects TRBV5-1 to TRBJ2-2; the D call TRBD2 from the table was never checked on the DNA. CDR1 SGHRS and CDR2 YFSETQ come from the germline V gene. The CDR3 is 19 residues long, counting both termini. The CDR3 loop is CASSDWGGLAGRTPGSCFF.

This clonotype was observed at least ten times. The chain couples TRBV5-6 to TRBJ1-1, with D possibly matching TRBD1 (6 bases). The V and J ends lost 0 bases and 1 base respectively, with 7 bases between them. The CDR3 is made up of 14 amino acids. Germline V gene lookup returns CDR1 SGHDT and CDR2 YYEEEE. The CDR3 DNA follows: TGTGCCAGCAGCTTGGTGGGGGCGAACACTGAAGCTTTCTTT. It specifies CASSLVGANTEAFF.

The chain employs TRBV10-3 and TRBJ1-4, with no clear D. With 8 bases removed from V and 7 bases from J, the gap between germline ends came to 20 bases. The length of the CDR3 is 15 residues. The germline gives CDR1 ENHRY, CDR2 SYGVKD. DNA of the CDR3: TGTGCCATCGGTGGCGGGAACAATGAGACTGAAAAACTGTTTTTT. This gives the protein CAIGGGNNETEKLFF.

The chain uses TRBV7-8 and TRBJ2-5, with 14 bases lining up with TRBD2. The end of the DNA fits TRBJ2-1 better, so the J call may be wrong. The CDR3 has 15 amino acids. Looked up from germline, CDR1 is SGHVS and CDR2 is FQNEAQ. The CDR3: CASSRLAGGRDEQFF. The CDR3 nucleotides are TGTGCCAGCAGCCGACTAGCGGGAGGGCGGGATGAGCAGTTCTTC.

This clonotype has at least ten counts. The chain combines TRBV2 with TRBJ1-2; 7 bases are shared with TRBD1. In germline, CDR1 is SNHLY, CDR2 FYNNEI. After removal of 4 bases from V and 6 bases from J, the junction contained 8 bases not matched to a gene. The CDR3 contains 14 residues. CDR3 amino acids: CASSGDSGVDGYTF. Written as DNA, the CDR3 is TGTGCCAGCAGTGGGGACAGCGGGGTGGATGGCTACACCTTC.

The V and J genes are TRBV20-1 and TRBJ1-4, with unresolved D. CDR3 length: 13 residues. Looked up from germline, CDR1 is DFQATT and CDR2 is SNEGSKA (reference sequence). V dropped 0 bases and J dropped 2 bases, with 4 bases sitting between them. The CDR3 sequence is CSAREVTNEKLFF. CDR3 nucleotide sequence: TGCAGTGCTAGAGAGGTGACTAATGAAAAACTGTTTTTT.